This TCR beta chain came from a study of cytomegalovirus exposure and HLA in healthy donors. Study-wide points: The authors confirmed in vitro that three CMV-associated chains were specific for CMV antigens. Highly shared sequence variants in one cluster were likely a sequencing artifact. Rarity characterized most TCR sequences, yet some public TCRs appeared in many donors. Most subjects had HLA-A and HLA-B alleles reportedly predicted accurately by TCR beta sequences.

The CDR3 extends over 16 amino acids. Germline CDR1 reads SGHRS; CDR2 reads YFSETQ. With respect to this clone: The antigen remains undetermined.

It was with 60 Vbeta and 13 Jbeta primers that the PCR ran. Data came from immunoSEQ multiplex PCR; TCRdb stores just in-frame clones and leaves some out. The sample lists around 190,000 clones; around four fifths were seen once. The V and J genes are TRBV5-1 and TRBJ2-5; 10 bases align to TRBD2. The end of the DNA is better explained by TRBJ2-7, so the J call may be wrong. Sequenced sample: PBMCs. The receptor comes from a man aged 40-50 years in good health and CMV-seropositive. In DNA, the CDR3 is TGCGCCAGCAGCTTGGGGCTAGCGGGAGCATACTACGAGCAGTACTTC. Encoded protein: CASSLGLAGAYYEQYF.